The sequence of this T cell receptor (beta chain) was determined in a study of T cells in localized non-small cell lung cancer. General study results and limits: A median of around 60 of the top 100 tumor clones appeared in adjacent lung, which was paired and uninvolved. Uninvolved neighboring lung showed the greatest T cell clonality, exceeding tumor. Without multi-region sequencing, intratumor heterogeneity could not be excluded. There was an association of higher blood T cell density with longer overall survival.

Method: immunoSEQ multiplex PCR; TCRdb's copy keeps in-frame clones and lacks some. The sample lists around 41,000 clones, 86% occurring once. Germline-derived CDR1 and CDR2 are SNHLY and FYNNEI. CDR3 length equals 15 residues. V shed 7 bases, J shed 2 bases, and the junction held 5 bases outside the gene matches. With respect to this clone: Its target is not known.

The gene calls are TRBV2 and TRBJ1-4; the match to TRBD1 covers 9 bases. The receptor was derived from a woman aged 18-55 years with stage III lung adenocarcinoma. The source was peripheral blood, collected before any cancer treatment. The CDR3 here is CASIGQGLTNEKLFF. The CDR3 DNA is TGTGCCAGCATCGGACAGGGGCTGACTAATGAAAAACTGTTTTTT.